The subject of this entry is one T cell receptor beta chain. This clonotype has more than one count but fewer than ten. It lacks a known antigen. No much larger clone exists at a distance of one base, and base qualities are not known. This sample is part of a study of T-cell memory formation after mild COVID-19 (dated by TCRdb to the early 2020s). About the study as a whole: TCR sequence clusters from the two donors were found to be largely donor specific. In a couple of donors, T-cell clones that expanded and contracted after mild COVID-19 were followed by sequencing TCRalpha and TCRbeta repertoires longitudinally. The cohort comprised two young, previously healthy adult volunteers, one female and one male. Broad study findings and their caveats: Clones contracting from day 15 to 85 had balanced CD4/CD8 phenotypes, while a second wave expanding from day 15 to 37 was biased towards CD4+. SARS-CoV-2 specificity was not confirmed for the second-wave clones peaking on day 37. Only a couple of mild cases were covered in the study, and larger cohorts including severe cases with pre-infection samples were considered necessary. The detection of some responding clones in pre-infection memory suggests that pre-existing cross-reactive memory T cells joined the SARS-CoV-2 response. Contracting CD4+ clones turned up mainly in the CM and EM memory subsets, whereas EMRA was where CD8+ clones were enriched.

TCRdb lists the instrument as Illumina NovaSeq 6000. TCRalpha and TCRbeta cDNA libraries were built by 5'RACE with constant-segment primers, adding sample barcodes and unique molecular identifiers. RNA was extracted from every sample with Trizol reagent. Amplification of the libraries took two PCR steps, and the second step added a second sample barcode plus Illumina TruSeq adapters. Libraries were sequenced on an Illumina NovaSeq with 2 x 150 bp paired-end reads. Under the source paper's analysis protocol: Reads were demultiplexed and collapsed into UMI-guided consensus sequences with migec v1.2.7. Using mixcr v2.1.11, UMI consensuses were aligned to TRA and TRB V and J templates and then assembled into clonotypes. Expanded or contracted clonotypes were those called significant by both edgeR and NoisET, with noise models trained on biological replicates. For edgeR calls, the cutoffs were a false discovery rate-adjusted p below 0.01 and a log2 fold-change threshold of 1. As an exploratory analysis of dynamics, max-normalized trajectories of the 1000 most abundant clonotypes were examined with PCA combined with hierarchical clustering. Separately sequenced CD4+ and CD8+ repertoires were used to assign the CD4 or CD8 phenotype of responding clones. TCRdb cleaned the public reads at Q25 with fastp, built clones with MiXCR and kept in-frame beta chains. Records with the same CDR3 protein are collapsed into one entry carrying the most frequent genes and DNA. TCRdb's processing, not the study's, gives the V and J calls here. For this sample there are roughly 450,000 distinct CDR3 sequences; 15% to 20% appear just once. The biggest ten clones account for around 12% of the sample.

Ficoll-Paque density gradient centrifugation was the method used to isolate PBMCs. V and J are truncated by 0 bases and 6 bases respectively, leaving an intervening sequence of 9 bases. The germline V gene gives CDR1 as SGHRS and CDR2 as YFSETQ. The CDR3 goes from the cysteine to the phenylalanine over 13 residues. Of the read, only the CDR3 DNA is kept; its 39 bases are in frame from base 1. The sequencing input was PBMCs or a T cell subset sorted from them (not recorded which). The chain couples TRBV5-1 to TRBJ1-1, with TRBD1 tentatively as D gene (5 bases match). The TCR originated in an adult woman who had mild COVID-19 (a few samples of this study predate the infection). The sample titles of this study are shuffled in the database, so cell type and time point are left out; the donor was told from shared clones. The nucleotides are TGCGCCAGCAGCTTGGACATACAGGCTGAAGCTTTCTTT. Translated, it reads CASSLDIQAEAFF.